The source of this T cell receptor beta chain is a study of siplizumab effects on memory and regulatory T cells (dated by TCRdb to the late 2010s). General notes on the study: The effect of the anti-CD2 antibody siplizumab on alloreactive T-cell subsets was examined in allogeneic mixed lymphocyte reactions constructed from human PBMCs. Beyond this particular receptor, the publication reports: Unstimulated naive T cells appeared to be more diverse than memory T cells, and naive cells seemed to make a substantial contribution to the alloresponse. Among mappable alloreactive CD4+ clones, an average Treg-derived fraction of almost 70% was observed with siplizumab, compared with about 25% in control reactions. Roughly 75-96% of proliferating CD4+ or CD8+ clones could not be assigned a naive or memory phenotype. No functional confirmation was obtained for the suppressive function of proliferating Tregs from siplizumab cultures. Because sequences below about 10^-5 frequency were poorly captured, only a minor fraction of alloreactive clones could be mapped to unstimulated subsets. The cumulative frequency of alloreactive sequences that could be traced back to unstimulated CD4+ memory T cells was significantly reduced by siplizumab.

TCRbeta CDR3 sequencing was performed on sorted unstimulated T cells and on proliferating T cells recovered from mixed lymphocyte reactions. Fresh whole blood from about eleven HLA-typed healthy donors served as the source for isolating PBMCs. Unstimulated CD4+ non-regulatory T cells were FACS-sorted to map the origin of alloreactive clones. As for this clone: There is no known antigen for this receptor. Base qualities are not provided; no much larger clone lies one nucleotide away.

To prepare the library, the immunoSEQ multiplex PCR assay was applied. Some 100,000 TCR templates per sample were assayed by the deep sequencing platform. Genomic DNA extracted from sorted T cells was used for TCRbeta CDR3 sequencing. The authors' pipeline ran thus. The R programming language was used for the clonal analysis of the TCRbeta CDR3 data. Alloreactive CD4+ and CD8+ clones were defined by comparing unstimulated samples with post-reaction CFSE-low samples. Regulatory or non-regulatory origin of alloreactive CD4+ clones was assigned by matching sequences to the sorted unstimulated Treg and non-Treg repertoires. Not all clones reach the TCRdb copy of this immuneACCESS table, which keeps in-frame sequences only. Checked studies attribute under half of the gap to unresolved V genes and leave the rest unexplained. V and J calls and clone size are copied from that table; D and trimming were computed from the DNA. The table for this sample lists 95,000 to 100,000 clones; about nine tenths of them were counted only once. Of the sample, 9.5% to 15% is held by the ten largest clones.

The clonotype comes from a human donor in good health. Sequencing was performed on non-Treg CD4+ T cells sorted from blood. The sample's cell subset or site label, decoded: FACS-sorted unstimulated CD4+ non-regulatory T cells.

The CDR3 region reads CASSEPDRSGNTIYF. At the DNA level, the sequence is TGTGCCAGCAGTGAACCGGACAGGAGTGGAAACACCATATATTTT. The V gene is TRBV2 and the J gene is TRBJ1-3, with TRBD1 matching 7 junction bases. The germline V gene sets CDR1 to SNHLY and CDR2 to FYNNEI. The CDR3 numbers 15 residues from cysteine through phenylalanine. Only the CDR3 part of the read is kept: 45 bases, read in frame from the first base. Trimmed from V: 2 bases; trimmed from J: 3 bases; junction bases lacking a gene match: 4.